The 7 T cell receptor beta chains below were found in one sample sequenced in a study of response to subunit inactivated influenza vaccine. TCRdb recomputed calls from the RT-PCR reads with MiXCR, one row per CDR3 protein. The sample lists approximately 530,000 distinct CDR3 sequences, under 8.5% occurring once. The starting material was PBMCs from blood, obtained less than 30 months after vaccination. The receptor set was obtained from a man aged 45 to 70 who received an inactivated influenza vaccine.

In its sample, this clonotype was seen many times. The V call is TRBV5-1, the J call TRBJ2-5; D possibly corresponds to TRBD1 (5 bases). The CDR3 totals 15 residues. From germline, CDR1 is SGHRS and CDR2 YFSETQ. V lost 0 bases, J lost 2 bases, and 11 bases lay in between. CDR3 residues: CASSLATGSQETQYF. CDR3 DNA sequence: TGCGCCAGCAGCTTGGCCACAGGCAGTCAAGAGACCCAGTACTTC.

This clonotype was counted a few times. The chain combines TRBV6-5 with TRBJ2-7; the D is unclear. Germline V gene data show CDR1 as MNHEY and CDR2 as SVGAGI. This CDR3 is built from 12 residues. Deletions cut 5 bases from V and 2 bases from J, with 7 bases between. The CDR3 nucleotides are TGTGCCAGCAGTAGGACGCCCTACGAGCAGTACTTC. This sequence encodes CASSRTPYEQYF.

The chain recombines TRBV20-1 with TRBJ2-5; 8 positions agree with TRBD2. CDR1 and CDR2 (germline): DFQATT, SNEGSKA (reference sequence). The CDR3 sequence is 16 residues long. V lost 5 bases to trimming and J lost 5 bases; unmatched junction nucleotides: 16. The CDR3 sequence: CSALLLLAGLRETQYF. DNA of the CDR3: TGCAGTGCTCTTCTTCTTTTAGCGGGGTTGAGGGAGACCCAGTACTTC.

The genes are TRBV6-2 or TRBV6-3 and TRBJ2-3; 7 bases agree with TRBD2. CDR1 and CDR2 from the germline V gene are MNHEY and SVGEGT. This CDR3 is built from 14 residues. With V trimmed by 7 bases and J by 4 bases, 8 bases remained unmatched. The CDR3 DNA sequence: TGTGCCAGCAAGTCGGCGGGAGATGCAGATACGCAGTATTTT. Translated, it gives CASKSAGDADTQYF.

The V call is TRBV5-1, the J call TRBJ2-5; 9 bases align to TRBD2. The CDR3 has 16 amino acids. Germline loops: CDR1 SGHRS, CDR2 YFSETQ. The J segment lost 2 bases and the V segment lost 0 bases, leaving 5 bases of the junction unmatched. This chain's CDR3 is CASSLVFSGGQETQYF. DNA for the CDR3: TGCGCCAGCAGCTTGGTATTTAGCGGGGGACAAGAGACCCAGTACTTC.

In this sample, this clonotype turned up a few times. The CDR3 DNA sequence: TGTGCCAGCAGCTTTGGCGGGAGAGGCTACAATGAGCAGTTCTTC. Its protein product is CASSFGGRGYNEQFF. This chain joins TRBV7-8 and TRBJ2-1; TRBD2 matches 7 bases. This CDR3 is built from 15 residues. The germline CDR1 and CDR2 sequences are SGHVS and FQNEAQ. V lost 3 bases to trimming and J lost 3 bases; unmatched junction nucleotides: 5. The complete variable domain, with remaining parts taken from reference TRBV7-8 and TRBJ2-1, reads GAGVSQSPRYKVAKRGQDVALRCDPISGHVSLFWYQQALGQGPEFLTYFQNEAQLDKSGLPSDRFFAERPEGSVSTLKIQRTQQEDSAVYLCASSFGGRGYNEQFFGPGTRLTVL.

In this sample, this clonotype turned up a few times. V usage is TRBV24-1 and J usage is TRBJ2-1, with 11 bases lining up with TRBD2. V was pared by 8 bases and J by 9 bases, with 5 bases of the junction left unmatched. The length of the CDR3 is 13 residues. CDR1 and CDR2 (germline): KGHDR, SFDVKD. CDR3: CATNSGRAFEQFF. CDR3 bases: TGTGCCACCAATAGCGGGAGGGCCTTTGAGCAGTTCTTC.